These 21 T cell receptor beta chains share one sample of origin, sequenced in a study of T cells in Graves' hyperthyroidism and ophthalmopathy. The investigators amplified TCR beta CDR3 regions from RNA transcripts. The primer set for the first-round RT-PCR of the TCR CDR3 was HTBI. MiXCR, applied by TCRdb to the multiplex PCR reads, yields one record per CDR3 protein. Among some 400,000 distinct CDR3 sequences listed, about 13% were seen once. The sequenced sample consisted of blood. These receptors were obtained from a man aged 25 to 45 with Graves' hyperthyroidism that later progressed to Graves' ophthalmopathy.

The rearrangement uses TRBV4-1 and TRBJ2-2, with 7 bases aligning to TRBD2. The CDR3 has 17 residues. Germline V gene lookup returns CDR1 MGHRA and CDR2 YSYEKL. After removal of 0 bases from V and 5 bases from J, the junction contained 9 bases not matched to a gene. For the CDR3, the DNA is TGCGCCAGCAGCCAAGATGCGCTAGCGGAGACGACCGGGGAGCTGTTTTTT. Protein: CASSQDALAETTGELFF.

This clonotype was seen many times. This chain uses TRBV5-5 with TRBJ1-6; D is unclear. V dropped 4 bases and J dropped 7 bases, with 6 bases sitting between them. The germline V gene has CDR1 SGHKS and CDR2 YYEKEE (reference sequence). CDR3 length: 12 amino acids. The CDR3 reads CASSPLNSPLHF. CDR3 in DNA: TGTGCCAGCAGCCCTTTAAATTCACCCCTCCACTTT. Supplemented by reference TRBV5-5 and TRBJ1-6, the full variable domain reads DAGVTQSPTHLIKTRGQQVTLRCSPISGHKSVSWYQQVLGQGPQFIFQYYEKEERGRGNFPDRFSARQFPNYSSELNVNALLLGDSALYLCASSPLNSPLHFGNGTRLTVT.

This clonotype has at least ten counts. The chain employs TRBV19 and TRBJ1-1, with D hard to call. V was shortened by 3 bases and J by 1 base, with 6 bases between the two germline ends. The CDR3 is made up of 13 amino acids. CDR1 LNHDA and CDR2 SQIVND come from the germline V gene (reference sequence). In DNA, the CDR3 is TGTGCCAGTAGTATTCACCGGAACACTGAAGCTTTCTTT. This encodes CASSIHRNTEAFF.

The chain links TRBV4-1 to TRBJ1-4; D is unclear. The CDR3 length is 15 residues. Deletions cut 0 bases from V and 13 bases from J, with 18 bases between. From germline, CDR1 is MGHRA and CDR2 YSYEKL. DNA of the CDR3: TGCGCCAGCAGCCAAGAACCCCGGTGGGGTCTCGGACTGTTTTTT. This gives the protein CASSQEPRWGLGLFF.

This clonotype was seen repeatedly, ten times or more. This CDR3 reads CASSQDSLNTEAFF. CDR3 coding DNA: TGTGCCAGCAGCCAGGACAGCTTGAACACTGAAGCTTTCTTT. The chain carries TRBV2 and TRBJ1-1; a weak D match, TRBD1 (6 bases). Trimming shortened V by 6 bases and J by 0 bases, and 11 bases separated the two germline ends. The germline CDR1 and CDR2 sequences are SNHLY and FYNNEI. CDR3 length equals 14 residues.

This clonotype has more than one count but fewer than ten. The CDR3 DNA sequence: TGTGCCACCAGTGCAGGGGAGCCCTTGAACACCATATATTTT. This sequence encodes CATSAGEPLNTIYF. This rearrangement joins TRBV24-1 to TRBJ1-3; a weak D match, TRBD1 (6 bases). The germline gives CDR1 KGHDR, CDR2 SFDVKD. This CDR3 has 14 amino acids. Trimming left V 5 bases short and J 7 bases short, with 14 bases between.

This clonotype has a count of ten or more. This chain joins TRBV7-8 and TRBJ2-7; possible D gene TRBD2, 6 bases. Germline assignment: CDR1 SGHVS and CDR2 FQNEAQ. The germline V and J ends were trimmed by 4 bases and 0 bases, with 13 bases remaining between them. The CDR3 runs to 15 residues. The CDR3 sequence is CASSSYGTVSYEQYF. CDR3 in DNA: TGTGCCAGCAGCTCATATGGGACTGTCTCCTACGAGCAGTACTTC.

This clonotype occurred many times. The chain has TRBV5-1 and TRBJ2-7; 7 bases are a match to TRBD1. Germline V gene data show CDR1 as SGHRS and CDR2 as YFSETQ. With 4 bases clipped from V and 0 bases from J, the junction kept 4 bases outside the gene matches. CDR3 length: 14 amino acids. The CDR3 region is CASSPQGNSYEQYF. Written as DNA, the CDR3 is TGCGCCAGCAGCCCACAGGGGAACTCCTACGAGCAGTACTTC. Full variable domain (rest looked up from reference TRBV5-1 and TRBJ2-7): KAGVTQTPRYLIKTRGQQVTLSCSPISGHRSVSWYQQTPGQGLQFLFEYFSETQRNKGNFPGRFSGRQFSNSRSEMNVSTLELGDSALYLCASSPQGNSYEQYFGPGTRLTVT.

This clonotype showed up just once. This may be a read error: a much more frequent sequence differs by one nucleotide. CDR3 in amino acids: CASRERGLNTGELFF. CDR3 coding DNA: TGTGCCAGCAGGGAACGGGGATTAAACACCGGGGAGCTGTTTTTT. The V call is TRBV6-2 or TRBV6-3, the J call TRBJ2-2, with a possible D match to TRBD2 (5 bases). This CDR3 region has 15 residues. Germline lookup yields CDR1 MNHEY and CDR2 SVGEGT. V was shortened by 6 bases and J by 2 bases, with 13 bases between the two germline ends.

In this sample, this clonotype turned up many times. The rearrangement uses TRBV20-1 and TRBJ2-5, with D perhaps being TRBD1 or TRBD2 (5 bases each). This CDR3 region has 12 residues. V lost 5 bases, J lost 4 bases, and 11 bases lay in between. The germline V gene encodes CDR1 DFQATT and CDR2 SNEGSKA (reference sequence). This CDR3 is CSAPYGGETQYF. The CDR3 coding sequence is TGCAGTGCTCCCTATGGGGGAGAGACCCAGTACTTC.

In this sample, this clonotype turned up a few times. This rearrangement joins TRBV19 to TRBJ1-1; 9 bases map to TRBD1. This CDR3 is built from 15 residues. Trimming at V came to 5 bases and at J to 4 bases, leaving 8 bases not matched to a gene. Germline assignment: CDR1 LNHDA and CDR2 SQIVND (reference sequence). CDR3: CASSPSTGGGTEAFF. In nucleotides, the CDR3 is TGTGCCAGTAGTCCATCGACAGGGGGAGGCACTGAAGCTTTCTTT.

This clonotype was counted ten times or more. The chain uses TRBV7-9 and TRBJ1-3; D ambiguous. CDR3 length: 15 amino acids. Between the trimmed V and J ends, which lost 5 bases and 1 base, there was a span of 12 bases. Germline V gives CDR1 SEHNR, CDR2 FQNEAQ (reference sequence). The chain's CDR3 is CASSDLAGSGNTIYF. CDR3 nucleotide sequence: TGTGCCAGCAGCGACCTAGCGGGATCTGGAAACACCATATATTTT.

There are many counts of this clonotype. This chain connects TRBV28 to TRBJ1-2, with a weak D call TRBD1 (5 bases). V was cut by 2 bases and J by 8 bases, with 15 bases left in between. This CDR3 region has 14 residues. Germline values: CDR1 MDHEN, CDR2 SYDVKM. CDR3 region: CASSLQGRMGGYTF. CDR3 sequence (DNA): TGTGCCAGCAGTTTACAGGGAAGAATGGGCGGCTACACCTTC.

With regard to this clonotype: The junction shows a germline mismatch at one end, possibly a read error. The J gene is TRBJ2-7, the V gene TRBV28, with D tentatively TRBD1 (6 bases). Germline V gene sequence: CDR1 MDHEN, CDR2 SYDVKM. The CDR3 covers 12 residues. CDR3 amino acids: CAGSLGQGEQYF. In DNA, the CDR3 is TGTGCCGGCAGTTTAGGCCAGGGGGAGCAGTACTTC.

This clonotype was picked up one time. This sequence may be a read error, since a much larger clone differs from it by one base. CDR3 in amino acids: CASSHGPVHEQFF. CDR3 in DNA: TGTGCCAGCAGCCACGGACCAGTTCATGAGCAGTTCTTC. The V call is TRBV3-1, the J call TRBJ2-1; D remains ambiguous. This CDR3 comprises 13 residues. Germline CDR1 reads LGHDT; CDR2 reads YNNKEL (reference sequence). V gave up 3 bases and J gave up 8 bases, with 11 bases separating them.

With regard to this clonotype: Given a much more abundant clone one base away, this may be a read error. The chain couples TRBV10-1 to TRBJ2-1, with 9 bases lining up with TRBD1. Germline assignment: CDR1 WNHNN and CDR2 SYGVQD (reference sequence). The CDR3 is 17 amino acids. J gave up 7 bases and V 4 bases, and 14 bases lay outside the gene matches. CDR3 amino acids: CASSGHGAVGTGNEQFF. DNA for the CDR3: TGCGCCAGCAGTGGACACGGGGCGGTAGGGACAGGGAATGAGCAGTTCTTC.

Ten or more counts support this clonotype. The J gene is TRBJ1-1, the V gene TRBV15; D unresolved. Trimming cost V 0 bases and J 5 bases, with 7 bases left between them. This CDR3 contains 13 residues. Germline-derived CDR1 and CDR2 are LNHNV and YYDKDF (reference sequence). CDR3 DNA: TGTGCCACCAGCAGAGATTTCAGTACTGAAGCTTTCTTT. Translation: CATSRDFSTEAFF.

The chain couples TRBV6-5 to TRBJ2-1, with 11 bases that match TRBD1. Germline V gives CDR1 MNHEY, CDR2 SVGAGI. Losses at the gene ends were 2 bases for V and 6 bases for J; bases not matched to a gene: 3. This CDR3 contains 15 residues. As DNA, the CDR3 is TGTGCCAGCAGTTACCAGGGGACAGGGGGCAATGAGCAGTTCTTC. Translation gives CASSYQGTGGNEQFF.

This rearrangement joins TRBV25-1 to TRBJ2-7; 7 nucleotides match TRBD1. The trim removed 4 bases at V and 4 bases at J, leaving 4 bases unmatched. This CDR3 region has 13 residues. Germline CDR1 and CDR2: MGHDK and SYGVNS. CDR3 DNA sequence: TGTGCCAGCAGTGTAAGACAGGGTTACGAGCAGTACTTC. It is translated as CASSVRQGYEQYF.

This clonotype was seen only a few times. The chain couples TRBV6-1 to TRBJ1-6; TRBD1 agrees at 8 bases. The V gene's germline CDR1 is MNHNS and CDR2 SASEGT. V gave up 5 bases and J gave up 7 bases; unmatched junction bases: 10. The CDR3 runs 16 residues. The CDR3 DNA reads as TGTGCCAGCAGTTTGGCAGGGGGCAGAGGAAATTCACCCCTCCACTTT. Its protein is CASSLAGGRGNSPLHF.

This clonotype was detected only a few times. CDR3 protein: CASSFWRTYGYTF. Here the CDR3 DNA reads TGTGCCAGCAGCTTCTGGCGGACTTATGGCTACACCTTC. The gene calls are TRBV5-6 and TRBJ1-2, with D unresolved. V gave up 2 bases and J gave up 5 bases, with 10 bases separating them. The CDR3 runs to 13 residues. In germline, CDR1 is SGHDT, CDR2 YYEEEE.